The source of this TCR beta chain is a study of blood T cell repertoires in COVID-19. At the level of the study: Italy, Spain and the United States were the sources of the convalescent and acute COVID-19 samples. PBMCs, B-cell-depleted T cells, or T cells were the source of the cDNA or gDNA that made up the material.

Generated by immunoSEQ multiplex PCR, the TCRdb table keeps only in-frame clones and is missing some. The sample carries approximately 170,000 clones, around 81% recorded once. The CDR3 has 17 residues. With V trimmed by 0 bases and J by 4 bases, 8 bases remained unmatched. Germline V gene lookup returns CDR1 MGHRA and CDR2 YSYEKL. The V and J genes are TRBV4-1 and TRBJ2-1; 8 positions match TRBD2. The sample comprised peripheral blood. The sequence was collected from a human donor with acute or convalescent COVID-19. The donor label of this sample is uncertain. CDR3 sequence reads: CASSQDWAGGKYNEQFF. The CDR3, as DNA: TGCGCCAGCAGCCAAGATTGGGCGGGGGGTAAATACAATGAGCAGTTCTTC.